This T cell receptor (beta chain) was recorded in a study of CD8 T cells in Susac syndrome. Random hexamers were used to reverse transcribe the RNA input (about 0.45 to 1 ug). TCRdb used MiXCR to reprocess the immunoSEQ multiplex PCR reads, holding one entry per CDR3 protein. Found here are 95,000 to 150,000 distinct CDR3 sequences, 80% to 95% of them singletons; the top ten hold approximately 0.29%. Germline V gene lookup returns CDR1 MNHNS and CDR2 SASEGT. This CDR3 region has 17 residues. V was clipped by 6 bases and J by 2 bases; unmatched bases: 10. The sequence derives from a human donor with multiple sclerosis. The V and J genes are TRBV6-1 and TRBJ2-4; 10 bases are shared with TRBD2. Sequenced material: CD8+ T cells from PBMCs. This CDR3 is CASSPGSGGGPKNIQYF. The CDR3 DNA reads TGTGCCAGCAGCCCAGGGAGCGGGGGGGGCCCCAAAAACATTCAGTACTTC.